This note documents a single T cell receptor beta chain sequence. This clone appeared a few times. Its recognized antigen is unknown. No per-base quality is available; no much larger clone lies one base away. The data derive from a study of beta chain features in type 1 diabetes listed by TCRdb under 2018. Broadly, across the study: Mean age, gender distribution, total cell number and subset yield were not different between patients and healthy donors. A total of roughly 98,000,000 sorted cells were examined across all samples, and RNA yield correlated strongly with the number of cells per subset. In the study, recently diagnosed type 1 diabetes patients and matched healthy donors were compared on the TCRB repertoires of their sorted circulating CD4+ T cell subsets. Naive and central memory subsets were obtained from all 30 or so donors, but regulatory and stem cell-like memory subsets were isolated from only 8 patients and roughly eight healthy donors. Broad study findings and their caveats: At VDJ recombination sites, type 1 diabetes patients had fewer insertions and more deleted nucleotides, which implies abnormalities in thymic rearrangement. Shorter templates might be favored by PCR, yet because patient and control samples were amplified and corrected together, any such skew would affect both groups equally. Type 1 diabetes patients showed a moderate but significant shortening of TCRB CDR3 length in all four CD4+ subsets. Because cDNA rather than genomic DNA was sequenced, highly expressing activated cells could have been over-represented, although no difference in activation and CD3 levels was found between groups. Naive, central memory and regulatory TCRB repertoires appeared to be more similar among patients than among healthy donors. Because the HLA sub-analyses included only small numbers of individuals, any influence of HLA type on TCRB rearrangement was left unresolved.

The CDR3, from cysteine to phenylalanine, totals 16 residues. CDR3 DNA only is kept here, 48 bases in frame from base 1. For CDR1 and CDR2, the germline V gene lists LGHNA and YNFKEQ. V is pared back by 1 base and J by 0 bases, with 7 bases lying between the germline termini. All of the isolated RNA was reverse transcribed with the High Capacity cDNA Reverse Transcription Kit, so expressed TCRB transcripts were sequenced. Naive, central memory and regulatory T cell samples underwent deep immunoSEQ sequencing, averaging about 3.57 million total reads per sample. Sorted cells were lysed in RLT buffer and RNA was extracted with DNase-treated RNeasy Micro or Mini kits, depending on cell number. Each cell subset was processed separately to prevent cross-contamination, with patient and healthy donor samples processed together. The immunoSEQ multiplex PCR was used to amplify TCRB sequences from cDNA, generating 87-bp fragments that spanned the CDR3 region. Amplicons were sequenced on the Illumina HiSeq platform. As for the authors' bioinformatics: Synthetic template baselines were used to correct PCR bias computationally, reads within Hamming distance 2 were collapsed together, and singletons that could not be merged were discarded. Reads were aligned against IMGT to assign V, D and J genes, CDR3 length and insertions or deletions at six rearrangement sites. Within each subset, clonotype counts were normalized to sorted cell number, after which true diversity and Gini coefficients were computed with the tcR R package. The overlap coefficient, calculated on TCRB nucleotide sequences, was used to quantify repertoire sharing. Out-of-frame TCRB sequences from naive cells were analyzed to stand in for the pre-selection repertoire. As stored in TCRdb, this immuneACCESS dataset retains in-frame rearrangements with V and J assigned. A fraction of the clones does not appear; measured against another copy, unresolved V genes explain less than half of the discrepancy, and the remainder lacks a known reason. D and trimming were read from the DNA, whereas the V and J calls and clone size are those reported in that table. A total of 350,000 or so clones appear in this sample, around 20% of them only once. Under 0.05% of the sample is taken by the ten largest.

A single peripheral blood draw of around 120 mL on average was collected from each donor into heparinised tubes. A BD FACSAria II and a panel including CD45RO, CCR7, CD25, CD127, CD95 and CD27 were used to sort naive, central memory, regulatory and stem cell-like memory CD4+ T cells. Every sorted population had a purity above 98%. PBMCs were separated immediately by Lymphoprep density gradient centrifugation and were stained directly, without being cultured. So that batch effects would be minimized, each experiment stained and sorted samples in pairs, pairing one healthy donor with one patient. Sequenced material: naive CD4+ T cells from blood. Taken with the paper, the label for cell subset or site translates to: true naive CD4+ T cells. This sequence was found in a young woman in good health. The V and J segments used are TRBV4-2 and TRBJ2-6, with the D segment identity uncertain. This receptor has the CDR3 CASSQGSSSGANVLTF. At the DNA level, the sequence is TGTGCCAGCAGCCAAGGGTCGAGCTCTGGGGCCAACGTCCTGACTTTC.